This T cell receptor beta chain is from a study of long-term antiretroviral therapy in people with HIV. Runs used v3.0 of the immunoSEQ assay and were done at survey level. Clones were sequenced by immunoSEQ multiplex PCR, and TCRdb holds only the in-frame ones, with some missing. Of roughly 28,000 clones listed, 80% are singletons. General study results and limits: For ART adherence, viral resistance and therapy changes, no data were available. Those clones which expanded before ART made up the dominant part of the repertoire at all time points. The range of CDR3 lengths in HIV repertoires proved narrower than that found in controls.

Participants who had HIV were, without exception, treated in the United States. The CDR3 totals 14 residues. Between the trimmed V and J ends, which lost 5 bases and 7 bases, there was a span of 18 bases. The V gene's germline CDR1 is SGHAT and CDR2 FQDESV (reference sequence). This clone was recorded once. The target antigen is unknown. Material: unsorted PBMCs, obtained 0.3 years after starting antiretroviral therapy. The clonotype originates from a man aged 40-50 years with HIV. The chain joins TRBV11-1 to TRBJ2-7; a possible D gene is TRBD2 (5 bases). The CDR3 coding sequence is TGTGCCAGCAGCCAGTCGGGAAACCGTCGGGAGCAGTACTTC. As protein: CASSQSGNRREQYF. The full variable domain, in which reference TRBV11-1 and TRBJ2-7 provide the parts outside the CDR3, is EAEVAQSPRYKITEKSQAVAFWCDPISGHATLYWYRQILGQGPELLVQFQDESVVDDSQLPKDRFSAERLKGVDSTLKIQPAELGDSAMYLCASSQSGNRREQYFGPGTRLTVT.